This T cell receptor beta chain originates from a study of CD8 T cells in ankylosing spondylitis (dated by TCRdb to 2016 to 2017). For the wider study: T cell receptor beta repertoires were profiled in healthy donors and ankylosing spondylitis patients so that disease-linked TCR variants could be found. The full study cohort comprised approximately 23 ankylosing spondylitis patients and approximately 100 healthy donors. Peripheral blood samples were taken, and synovial fluid was additionally collected from ankylosing spondylitis patients. On the study overall, not on this receptor specifically: According to the report, matched synovial fluid samples from ankylosing spondylitis patients were significantly enriched for the disease-linked clones. The disease-linked clones had a CD8+ phenotype and were found at relatively low frequencies in peripheral blood. A TCR beta motif of seven or eight highly homologous amino acid variants appeared characteristic of blood from ankylosing spondylitis patients. Some TCR beta motif variants had previously been reported in synovial fluid and blood of reactive arthritis patients, which suggested common disease-initiation mechanisms.

This clonotype has just a few counts. This clone's antigen is unknown. No base qualities exist here, and no much larger clone lies one base off it. Instrument on record: Illumina HiSeq 2500. TCR beta libraries were prepared by quantitative 5'-RACE with molecular barcodes. The authors processed their data as follows. A new computational method, built on a probabilistic model of VDJ rearrangement, was used to identify disease-linked TCR variants. TCRdb reworked the public reads: Q25 trimming with fastp, MiXCR clone assembly, productive beta chains retained. Rows with one shared CDR3 protein collapse into an entry with the most common genes and DNA. It is TCRdb's table, rather than the study itself, that gives the V and J calls and clone size. The sample table shows more than 650,000 distinct CDR3 sequences, and 10% to 15% are seen once. 0.51% of the sample belongs to the ten largest clones. The germline V end is reduced by 1 base and the J end by 7 bases; junction bases left unmatched: 5. As encoded in the germline V gene, CDR1 is SGHTA while CDR2 is FQGNSA. Inclusive of the bounding cysteine and phenylalanine, the CDR3 is 15 residues long. The read is trimmed to its CDR3 DNA, 45 bases read in frame from base 1.

The chain is encoded by TRBV7-2 joined to TRBJ2-1, with TRBD2 matching 9 junction bases. The source material was blood, either unsorted or a sorted T cell fraction (not recorded which). This sequence was found in a male donor with ankylosing spondylitis. Here the CDR3 is given as CASSLVSGRGNEQFF. The DNA sequence is as follows: TGTGCCAGCAGCTTAGTTAGCGGGAGAGGAAATGAGCAGTTCTTC.